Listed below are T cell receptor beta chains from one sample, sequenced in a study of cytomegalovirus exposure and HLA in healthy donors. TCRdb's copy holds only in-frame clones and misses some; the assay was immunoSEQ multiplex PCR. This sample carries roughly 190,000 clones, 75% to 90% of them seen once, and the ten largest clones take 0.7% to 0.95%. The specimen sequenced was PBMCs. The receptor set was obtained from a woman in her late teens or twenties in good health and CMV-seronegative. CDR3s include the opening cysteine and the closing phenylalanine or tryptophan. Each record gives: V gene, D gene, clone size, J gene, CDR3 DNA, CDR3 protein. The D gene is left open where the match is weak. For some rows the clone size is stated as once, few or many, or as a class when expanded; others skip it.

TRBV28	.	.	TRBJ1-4	TGTGCCAGCAGTTTTGCAGCAACTAATGAAAAACTGTTTTTT	CASSFAATNEKLFF
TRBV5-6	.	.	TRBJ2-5	TGTGCCAGCAGCTCCCCACCGCCCCGGCAAGAGACCCAGTACTTC	CASSSPPPRQETQYF
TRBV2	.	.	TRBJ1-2	TGTGCCAGCAGGGCGGGGGACTATGGCTACACCTTC	CASRAGDYGYTF
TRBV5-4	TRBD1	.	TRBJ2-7	TGTGCCAGCAGCAACGGACAGGGACCAATATTCTACGAGCAGTACTTC	CASSNGQGPIFYEQYF
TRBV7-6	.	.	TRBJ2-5	TGTGCCAGCAGCTACAGGGTCGGCGAGACCCAGTACTTC	CASSYRVGETQYF
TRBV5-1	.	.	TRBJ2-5	TGCGCCAGCAGCTTGGGAGGAGGGGAGACCCAGTACTTC	CASSLGGGETQYF
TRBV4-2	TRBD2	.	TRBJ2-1	TGTGCCAGCAGTCTCAACGAAGGTAGCGGGAGGTCTGAGCAGTTCTTC	CASSLNEGSGRSEQFF
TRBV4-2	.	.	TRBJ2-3	TGTGCCAGCAGCCAAGGCCAGACTAGCACAGATACGCAGTATTTT	CASSQGQTSTDTQYF
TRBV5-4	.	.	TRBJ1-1	TGTGCCAGCAGATCAGGGTCCACTGAAGCTTTCTTT	CASRSGSTEAFF
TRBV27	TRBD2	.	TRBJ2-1	TGTGCCAGCAGTTCAAACCTAGCGGGAGGCTCCTACAATGAGCAGTTCTTC	CASSSNLAGGSYNEQFF
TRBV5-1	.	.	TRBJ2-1	TGCGCCAGCTCGGGGTCCTCCTACAATGAGCAGTTCTTC	CASSGSSYNEQFF
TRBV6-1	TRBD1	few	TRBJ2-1	TGTGCCAGCAATACAGGGGGCGCGGACAATGAGCAGTTCTTC	CASNTGGADNEQFF
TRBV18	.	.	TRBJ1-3	TGTGCCAGCTCACCGGGGGGAACTGGAAACACCATATATTTT	CASSPGGTGNTIYF
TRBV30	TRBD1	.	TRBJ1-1	TGTGCCTGTCTCCAGACAGGGGAAGCTTTCTTT	CACLQTGEAFF
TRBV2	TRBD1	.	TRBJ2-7	TGTGCCAGCGTAGGACAGGAGTACGAGCAGTACTTC	CASVGQEYEQYF
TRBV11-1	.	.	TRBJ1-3	TGTGCCAGCAGCTTAACCAGTTTCTCTGGAAACACCATATATTTT	CASSLTSFSGNTIYF
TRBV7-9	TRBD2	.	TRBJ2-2	TGTGCCAGCAGCGCTAGCGGGAGTCCGAACACCGGGGAGCTGTTTTTT	CASSASGSPNTGELFF